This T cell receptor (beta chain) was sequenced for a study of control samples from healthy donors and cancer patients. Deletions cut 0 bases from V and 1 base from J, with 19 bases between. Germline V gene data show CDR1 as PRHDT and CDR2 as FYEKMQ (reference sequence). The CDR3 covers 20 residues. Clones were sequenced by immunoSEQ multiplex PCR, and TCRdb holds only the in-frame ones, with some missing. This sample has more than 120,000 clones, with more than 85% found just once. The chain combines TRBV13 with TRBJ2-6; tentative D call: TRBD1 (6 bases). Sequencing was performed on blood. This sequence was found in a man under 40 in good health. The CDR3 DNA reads TGTGCCAGCAGCTTAGGCGAGTTGGGCCCAGGGGTGTCTGGGGCCAACGTCCTGACTTTC. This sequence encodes CASSLGELGPGVSGANVLTF.